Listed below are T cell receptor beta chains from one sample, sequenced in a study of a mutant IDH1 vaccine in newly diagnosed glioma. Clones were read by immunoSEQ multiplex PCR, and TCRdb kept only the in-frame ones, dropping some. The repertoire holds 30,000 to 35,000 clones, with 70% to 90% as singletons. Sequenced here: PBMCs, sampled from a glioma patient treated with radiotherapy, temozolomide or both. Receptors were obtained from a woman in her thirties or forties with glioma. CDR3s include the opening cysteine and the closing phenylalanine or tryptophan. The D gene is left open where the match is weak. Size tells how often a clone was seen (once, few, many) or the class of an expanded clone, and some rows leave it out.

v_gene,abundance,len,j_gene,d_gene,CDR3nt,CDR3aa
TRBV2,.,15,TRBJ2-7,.,TGTGCCAGCAGAGGTACGGCCTCCACCACCCACGAGCAGTACTTC,CASRGTASTTHEQYF
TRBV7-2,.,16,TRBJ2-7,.,TGTGCCAGCAGCTCCCAAGGGGCGAACATTCCCTACGAGCAGTACTTC,CASSSQGANIPYEQYF
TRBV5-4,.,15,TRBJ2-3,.,TGTGCCAGCAGCTTGGAGGCAGGGGAATTGGATACGCAGTATTTT,CASSLEAGELDTQYF
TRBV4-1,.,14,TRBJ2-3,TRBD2,TGCGCCAGCAGGAAAGCTGTACTAGCGGATACGCAGTATTTT,CASRKAVLADTQYF
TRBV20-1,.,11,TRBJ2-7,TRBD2,TGCAGCGTCGGGACTAACTACGAGCAGTACTTC,CSVGTNYEQYF
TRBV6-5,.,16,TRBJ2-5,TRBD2,TGTGCCAGCAGTTACTCGGGAAGCGGGATCTTAGAGACCCAGTACTTC,CASSYSGSGILETQYF
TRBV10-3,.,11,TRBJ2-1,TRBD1,TGTGCCATCAGTGAGGGGACAGGGAAGTTCTTC,CAISEGTGKFF
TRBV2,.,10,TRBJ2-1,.,TGTGCCAGCAAACCCAATGAGCAGTTCTTC,CASKPNEQFF
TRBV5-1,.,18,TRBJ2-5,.,TGCGCCAGCAGCCCTGTGGGGGGGGCAGGACCTATTCAAGAGACCCAGTACTTC,CASSPVGGAGPIQETQYF
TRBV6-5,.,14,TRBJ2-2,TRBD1,TGTGCCAGCAGTAAACAGGGGCACACCGGGGAGCTGTTTTTT,CASSKQGHTGELFF
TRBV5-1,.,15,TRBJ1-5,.,TGCGCCAGCTCTCCGGGGGGAGACAGCAATCAGCCCCAGCATTTT,CASSPGGDSNQPQHF
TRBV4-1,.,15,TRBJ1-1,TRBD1,TGCGCCAGCAGCCAACCCCGGACAGGGACCACTGAAGCTTTCTTT,CASSQPRTGTTEAFF
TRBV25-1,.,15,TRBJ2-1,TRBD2,TGTGCCAGCAGTGAGGGGGGGAAATCCTACAATGAGCAGTTCTTC,CASSEGGKSYNEQFF
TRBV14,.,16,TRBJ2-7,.,TGTGCCAGCAGCCAAACCCGTGGCAGGGGAAGCTACGAGCAGTACTTC,CASSQTRGRGSYEQYF
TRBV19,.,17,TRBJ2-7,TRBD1,TGTGCCAGTAGTGATATCACGGGTCGGGACAGGGGCGGTGAGCAGTACTTC,CASSDITGRDRGGEQYF
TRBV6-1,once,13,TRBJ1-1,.,TGTGCCAGCAGTGAATCAGAGAACACTGAAGCTTTCTTT,CASSESENTEAFF
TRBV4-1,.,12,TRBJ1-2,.,TGCGCCAGCAGCCAGGGCATCTATGGCTACACCTTC,CASSQGIYGYTF
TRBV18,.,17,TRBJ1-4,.,TGTGCCAGCTCACCCGGCAGGGCGGGGACAACTAATGAAAAACTGTTTTTT,CASSPGRAGTTNEKLFF
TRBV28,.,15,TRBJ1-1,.,TGTGCCAGCAGGCTCCCGGGACCCCGCTTCTCTGAAGCTTTCTTT,CASRLPGPRFSEAFF
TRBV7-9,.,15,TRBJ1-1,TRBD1,TGTGCCAGCAGCCCCAATACAGGGGTGAACACTGAAGCTTTCTTT,CASSPNTGVNTEAFF
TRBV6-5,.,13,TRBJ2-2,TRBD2,TGTGCCACCTGCGGGGGACGCACCGGGGAGCTGTTTTTT,CATCGGRTGELFF
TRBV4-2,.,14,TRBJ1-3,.,TGTGCCAGCAGCCAAGCTGACTCTGGAAACACCATATATTTT,CASSQADSGNTIYF
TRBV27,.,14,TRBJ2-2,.,TGTGCCAGCAGTTTATCGCAGGGGACCGGGGAGCTGTTTTTT,CASSLSQGTGELFF
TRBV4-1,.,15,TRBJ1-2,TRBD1,TGCGCCAGCAGCCCCTGGACAGGGGGCGACTATGGCTACACCTTC,CASSPWTGGDYGYTF
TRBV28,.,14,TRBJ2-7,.,TGTGCCAGCAGTTTCACAGTCTCCTCCTACGAGCAGTACTTC,CASSFTVSSYEQYF
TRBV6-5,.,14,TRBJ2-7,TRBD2,TGTGCCAGCACCGATACTAGCGGGGGATACGAGCAGTACTTC,CASTDTSGGYEQYF
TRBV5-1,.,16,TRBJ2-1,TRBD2,TGCGCCAGCAGCCCCGGGACTAGCGGGAGAAGTGGGGAGCAGTTCTTC,CASSPGTSGRSGEQFF
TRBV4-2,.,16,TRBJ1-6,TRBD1,TGTGCCAGCAGCCAGGCTGCGGGACAGGGGAATTCACCCCTCCACTTT,CASSQAAGQGNSPLHF